This entry is about one T cell receptor (beta chain). In germline, CDR1 is DFQATT, CDR2 SNEGSKA (reference sequence). Trimming took 0 bases from V and 7 from J, leaving 10 bases between them. This CDR3 is built from 12 residues. In TCRdb, the PCR reads were re-called with MiXCR into one record per CDR3 protein. The table lists 400,000 to 600,000 distinct CDR3 sequences, around 25% of them singletons. These data originate in a study of molecular identifiers for immune sequencing clone quantification. This clonotype originated in a human donor in good health. Some libraries in this study had Jurkat cell RNA spiked in. The rearrangement uses TRBV20-1 and TRBJ2-7; D might be TRBD2 (5 bases). Material: naive CD8+ T cells from blood, with Jurkat cell RNA spiked in. Stated subset: FACS-sorted CD8+CD4-CCR7+CD45RA+ naive T cells. The chain's CDR3 is CSARDETGEQYF. As DNA, the CDR3 is TGCAGTGCTAGAGATGAGACGGGGGAGCAGTACTTC.